This passage covers 28 T cell receptor beta chains from one sample sequenced in a study of OX40 agonist ivuxolimab in advanced cancers. This table comes from immunoSEQ multiplex PCR, and its TCRdb copy is limited to in-frame clones, with some not included. The sample lists tens of thousands of clones, about nine tenths seen once, with 0.45% to 0.55% in the top ten. This material consisted of CD4+ or CD8+ T cells sorted from blood, taken in a trial of the OX40 agonist ivuxolimab. The receptors here all came from an adult with an advanced solid tumor such as melanoma, head and neck, liver or kidney cancer.

The chain uses TRBV9 and TRBJ1-2, with 10 bases matching TRBD1. The V segment lost 3 bases and the J segment 4 bases; nucleotides outside the gene matches: 6. The germline V gene has CDR1 SGDLS and CDR2 YYNGEE. This CDR3 region has 15 residues. This chain's CDR3 is CASSARQGAVYGYTF. The CDR3 DNA follows: TGTGCCAGCAGCGCTCGACAGGGGGCGGTCTATGGCTACACCTTC.

The CDR3 DNA reads as TGCAGTGCTAGATACAATTCGCAGTACTTC. Protein product: CSARYNSQYF. The chain recombines TRBV20-1 with TRBJ2-7, with D hard to call. V lost 2 bases and J lost 9, with 8 bases in between. Germline V gene data show CDR1 as DFQATT and CDR2 as SNEGSKA (reference sequence). The CDR3 consists of 10 residues.

The V call is TRBV27, the J call TRBJ2-7; 10 nucleotides match TRBD1. The junction had 8 bases not matched to a gene; V was cut back by 10 bases and J by 2 bases. CDR3 size: 14 residues. Germline-derived CDR1 and CDR2 are MNHEY and SMNVEV (reference sequence). CDR3 region: CATRAGTGAYEQYF. The CDR3 region has the DNA TGTGCCACCAGGGCCGGGACAGGGGCCTACGAGCAGTACTTC.

The V gene is TRBV6-5, the J gene TRBJ1-2; TRBD1 is a possible D gene (5 bases). There are 15 residues in the CDR3. Trimming stripped 7 bases from V and 7 bases from J, with 22 bases between. The germline gives CDR1 MNHEY, CDR2 SVGAGI. The CDR3 loop is CASTKRGTAGRGYTF. The CDR3 DNA is TGTGCCAGCACCAAAAGGGGAACTGCAGGACGTGGCTACACCTTC.

The chain couples TRBV19 to TRBJ2-1; TRBD1 matches at 9 bases. Germline V gene lookup returns CDR1 LNHDA and CDR2 SQIVND (reference sequence). CDR3 length equals 17 residues. J gave up 7 bases and V 3 bases, and 13 bases lay outside the gene matches. Written as DNA, the CDR3 is TGTGCCAGTAGTATTCCCCGACAGGGGGTAACCCATAATGAGCAGTTCTTC. Translating gives CASSIPRQGVTHNEQFF.

This clone was counted a single time. This sequence joins TRBV6-5 and TRBJ2-2; TRBD1 might be the D (6 bases). The CDR3 totals 15 residues. Germline lookup yields CDR1 MNHEY and CDR2 SVGAGI. Trimming took 6 bases from V and 1 from J, leaving 12 bases between them. The DNA of the CDR3 is TGTGCCAGCAGAGCCGGACAGTTGAACACCGGGGAGCTGTTTTTT. Translating gives CASRAGQLNTGELFF.

This chain joins TRBV9 and TRBJ2-3, with no clear D. Trimming took 0 bases from V and 0 from J, leaving 11 bases between them. Looked up from germline, CDR1 is SGDLS and CDR2 is YYNGEE. The CDR3 totals 16 residues. The CDR3 DNA reads as TGTGCCAGCAGCGTAGAAGATCACGTAAGCACAGATACGCAGTATTTT. Its translation: CASSVEDHVSTDTQYF.

The chain carries TRBV12-5 and TRBJ2-3; tentatively, D is TRBD2 (6 bases). This CDR3 is 13 amino acids long. V gave up 6 bases and J gave up 6 bases, with 13 bases separating them. Germline V gene lookup returns CDR1 LGHNT and CDR2 FRNRAP. The CDR3 loop is CASGGTLGDTQYF. The CDR3 DNA is TGTGCTAGTGGGGGGACTCTCGGGGATACGCAGTATTTT. The full variable domain, completed using reference TRBV12-5 and TRBJ2-3, is DARVTQTPRHKVTEMGQEVTMRCQPILGHNTVFWYRQTMMQGLELLAYFRNRAPLDDSGMPKDRFSAEMPDATLATLKIQPSEPRDSAVYFCASGGTLGDTQYFGPGTRLTVL.

The rearrangement links TRBV15 to TRBJ2-5; 7 bases map to TRBD2. This CDR3 has 13 residues. The germline CDR1 and CDR2 sequences are LNHNV and YYDKDF (reference sequence). After removal of 6 bases from V and 4 bases from J, the junction contained 5 bases not matched to a gene. CDR3 nucleotide sequence: TGTGCCACCAGGGACGGCGGGAGAGAGACCCAGTACTTC. Protein sequence: CATRDGGRETQYF. Based on the CDR3 plus reference TRBV15 and TRBJ2-5, the full variable domain is DAMVIQNPRYQVTQFGKPVTLSCSQTLNHNVMYWYQQKSSQAPKLLFHYYDKDFNNEADTPDNFQSRRPNTSFCFLDIRSPGLGDTAMYLCATRDGGRETQYFGPGTRLLVL.

This clone was picked up one time. The rearrangement links TRBV18 to TRBJ1-1; D gene uncertain. V dropped 2 bases and J dropped 0 bases, with 10 bases sitting between them. The CDR3 is 15 residues long. Germline-derived CDR1 and CDR2 are KGHSH and LQKENI. This chain's CDR3 is CASSPDTAVNTEAFF. The CDR3 coding sequence is TGTGCCAGCTCACCAGACACAGCCGTGAACACTGAAGCTTTCTTT.

V and J are TRBV10-2 and TRBJ2-1, with unresolved D. CDR1 is WSHSY and CDR2 is SAAADI in the germline V gene. V was shortened by 2 bases and J by 0 bases, with 2 bases between the two germline ends. The CDR3 loop spans 13 amino acids. The CDR3 loop is CASSETSYNEQFF. Written as DNA, the CDR3 is TGCGCCAGCAGTGAGACCTCCTACAATGAGCAGTTCTTC.

The V call is TRBV28, the J call TRBJ1-1, with D unresolved. The V end was cut by 3 bases, the J end by 11 bases, with 13 bases between. The germline V gene encodes CDR1 MDHEN and CDR2 SYDVKM. The CDR3 has 12 amino acids. CDR3 loop: CASSLPTQRAFF. The CDR3 DNA is TGTGCCAGCAGTTTGCCGACCCAAAGGGCTTTCTTT. The whole variable domain, remainder taken from reference TRBV28 and TRBJ1-1, is DVKVTQSSRYLVKRTGEKVFLECVQDMDHENMFWYRQDPGLGLRLIYFSYDVKMKEKGDIPEGYSVSREKKERFSLILESASTNQTSMYLCASSLPTQRAFFGQGTRLTVV.

This clone occurred once. This chain uses TRBV12-5 with TRBJ2-1; D might be TRBD2 (6 bases). The CDR3 consists of 12 residues. The V end lost 1 base, the J end lost 8 bases, and 6 bases lay between the germline ends. CDR1 is LGHNT, CDR2 FRNRAP, per germline. Written as DNA, the CDR3 is TGTGCTAGTGGTTTGGGGGGGGATGAGCAGTTCTTC. This codes for CASGLGGDEQFF.

The chain combines TRBV5-1 with TRBJ2-7; 7 bases line up with TRBD1. CDR1 is SGHRS and CDR2 is YFSETQ in the germline V gene. V shed 0 bases and J 3 bases; nucleotides not matched to a gene: 6. The CDR3 runs to 15 residues. The CDR3 bases are TGCGCCAGCAGCTTGGGGGGGACAGCGGACTACGAGCAGTACTTC. Translation: CASSLGGTADYEQYF.

The chain employs TRBV5-1 and TRBJ2-1; D might be TRBD2 (6 bases). The V and J ends lost 1 base and 0 bases respectively, with 14 bases between them. CDR3 length equals 17 residues. Per the germline V gene, CDR1 is SGHRS and CDR2 is YFSETQ. In DNA form, the CDR3 reads TGCGCCAGCAGCTTGTTAAGCGGGTCCAGCTCCTACAATGAGCAGTTCTTC. Its protein is CASSLLSGSSSYNEQFF.

This sequence joins TRBV18 and TRBJ2-2, with a possible D match to TRBD1 (6 bases). Trimming stripped 1 base from V and 1 base from J, with 10 bases between. CDR1 and CDR2 (germline): KGHSH, LQKENI. CDR3 length: 16 residues. CDR3 in DNA: TGTGCCAGCTCACCACAACCGACAGGGAACACCGGGGAGCTGTTTTTT. It codes for CASSPQPTGNTGELFF.

V usage is TRBV19 and J usage is TRBJ1-2; D not resolved. CDR3 length: 13 amino acids. CDR1 and CDR2 (germline): LNHDA, SQIVND (reference sequence). The V end was cut by 3 bases, the J end by 4 bases, with 9 bases between. The CDR3 loop is CASSIGVPYGYTF. CDR3 coding DNA: TGTGCCAGTAGTATCGGGGTTCCCTATGGCTACACCTTC.

The gene calls are TRBV4-3 and TRBJ2-5; 8 nucleotides align to TRBD1. The J call may not be correct, given that the DNA end is closer to TRBJ2-7. Germline V gives CDR1 LGHNA, CDR2 YSLEER. This CDR3 is built from 17 residues. The CDR3 sequence is CASSQDPAGGYSYEQYF. The CDR3 coding sequence is TGCGCCAGCAGCCAAGATCCGGCAGGGGGCTACTCCTACGAGCAGTACTTC.

Concerning this clone: The sample contains more than one DNA sequence encoding this CDR3. The rearrangement uses TRBV9 and TRBJ2-7; D unresolved. Germline assignment: CDR1 SGDLS and CDR2 YYNGEE. V dropped 0 bases and J dropped 0 bases, with 7 bases sitting between them. The length of the CDR3 is 14 residues. The CDR3 nucleotides read TGTGCCAGCAGCGTAGTTGGGTCCTCCTACGAGCAGTACTTC. Protein: CASSVVGSSYEQYF.

V usage is TRBV28 and J usage is TRBJ2-1; D is perhaps TRBD1 (6 bases). The CDR3 covers 14 residues. The germline CDR1 and CDR2 sequences are MDHEN and SYDVKM. Trimming removed 4 bases from V and 7 bases from J, with 14 bases in between. The CDR3 nucleotides read TGTGCCAGCAGTTCCGACAGGAGAAGAAATGAGCAGTTCTTC. Protein sequence: CASSSDRRRNEQFF.

V gene TRBV5-1 combines with J gene TRBJ1-5, with unresolved D. V lost 0 bases, J lost 3 bases, and 4 bases lay in between. Germline CDR1 and CDR2: SGHRS and YFSETQ. The CDR3 is made up of 13 amino acids. Here the CDR3 reads CASSLETNQPQHF. DNA for the CDR3: TGCGCCAGCAGCTTGGAAACCAATCAGCCCCAGCATTTT.

The V call is TRBV7-3, the J call TRBJ2-1; the D is unclear. Trimming cost V 5 bases and J 4 bases, with 9 bases left between them. This CDR3 is 13 amino acids long. Germline V lookup: CDR1 SGHTA, CDR2 FQGTGA. CDR3 in DNA: TGTGCCAGCAGCACCTCACAGTACAATGAGCAGTTCTTC. Amino acids: CASSTSQYNEQFF.

The chain combines TRBV7-6 with TRBJ2-5, with TRBD1 as a possible D gene (6 bases). Germline loops: CDR1 SGHVS, CDR2 FNYEAQ. Trimming pared 3 bases from V and 5 bases from J, leaving 16 bases between. There are 15 residues in the CDR3. The CDR3 sequence: CASSFARSRGETQYF. Here the CDR3 DNA reads TGTGCCAGCAGCTTTGCCCGAAGTAGGGGGGAGACCCAGTACTTC. Using reference TRBV7-6 and TRBJ2-5 for the parts outside the CDR3, the full variable domain is GAGVSQSPRYKVTKRGQDVALRCDPISGHVSLYWYRQALGQGPEFLTYFNYEAQQDKSGLPNDRFSAERPEGSISTLTIQRTEQRDSAMYRCASSFARSRGETQYFGPGTRLLVL.

In this sample, this clone turned up once. This chain uses TRBV9 with TRBJ2-5; 8 bases align to TRBD2. V trimming: 4 bases; J trimming: 4 bases; junction bases outside the gene matches: 12. Per the germline V gene, CDR1 is SGDLS and CDR2 is YYNGEE. The CDR3 runs 16 residues. In DNA form, the CDR3 reads TGTGCCAGCAGCCCAACGGGACGGGGGGGCGGAGAGACCCAGTACTTC. This sequence encodes CASSPTGRGGGETQYF.

This sequence joins TRBV6-5 and TRBJ1-1; D remains unclear. V gave up 7 bases and J gave up 4 bases, with 10 bases separating them. This CDR3 is 12 amino acids long. Germline values: CDR1 MNHEY, CDR2 SVGAGI. CDR3 in amino acids: CASMAVPTEAFF. The DNA of the CDR3 is TGTGCCAGCATGGCAGTACCCACTGAAGCTTTCTTT.

The chain employs TRBV7-3 and TRBJ2-3; D gene uncertain. The germline CDR1 and CDR2 sequences are SGHTA and FQGTGA. This CDR3 is built from 13 residues. Trimming stripped 2 bases from V and 4 bases from J, with 7 bases between. CDR3 coding DNA: TGTGCCAGCAGCTTATTAGGCGCAGATACGCAGTATTTT. It translates to CASSLLGADTQYF.

This clone was recorded once. The chain uses TRBV28 and TRBJ2-7, with a weak D call TRBD2 (5 bases). CDR3 length equals 18 residues. Trimming pared 5 bases from V and 4 bases from J, leaving 27 bases between. Germline values: CDR1 MDHEN, CDR2 SYDVKM. This CDR3 is CASSTLRTPTGIRYEQYF. CDR3 coding DNA: TGTGCCAGCAGTACTCTCCGGACCCCGACGGGGATTCGGTACGAGCAGTACTTC.

The gene calls are TRBV5-1 and TRBJ2-7; the match to TRBD2 covers 7 bases. Losses at the gene ends were 5 bases for V and 3 bases for J; bases not matched to a gene: 5. CDR1 and CDR2 from the germline V gene are SGHRS and YFSETQ. The CDR3 extends over 13 amino acids. CDR3 nucleotide sequence: TGCGCCAGCAGTTACCAGCGGGGCTACGAGCAGTACTTC. Translated, it gives CASSYQRGYEQYF.